The entry that follows covers one TCR beta chain sequence. This record belongs to a study of siplizumab effects on memory and regulatory T cells. The assay was immunoSEQ multiplex PCR, and TCRdb's table has in-frame clones only and misses some. The sample shows about 97,000 clones, around 90% of them seen only once. Germline trimming cut 4 bases from V and 3 bases from J; bases unmatched to any gene: 2. The CDR3 has 14 residues. CDR1 is MNHEY and CDR2 is SMNVEV in the germline V gene (reference sequence). The chain employs TRBV27 and TRBJ1-5, with TRBD1 matching over 8 bases. Material for sequencing was non-Treg CD4+ T cells sorted from blood. This sequence was found in a human donor in good health. The CDR3 region has the DNA TGTGCCAGCAGTTGGACAGGGCACAATCAGCCCCAGCATTTT. Its protein product is CASSWTGHNQPQHF.